The rows below give T cell receptor beta chains drawn from one sample of a study of cytomegalovirus exposure and HLA in healthy donors. The data were produced by immunoSEQ multiplex PCR, yet TCRdb's version contains in-frame clones alone and is incomplete. Of around 99,000 clones in the sample, 73% were seen once. The source material was PBMCs. These receptors were taken from a young man in good health and CMV-seronegative. The CDR3 runs from the conserved cysteine through the conserved F or W. A D gene is named only where the DNA matches it firmly. Expanded clones are given a class, and other clones once, few, many or no size at all.

cdr3_nt,cdr3_aa,d_call,v_call,j_call,clone_size
TGTGCCAGCAGTCATCGGGAGTTCGAAAACATTCAGTACTTC,CASSHREFENIQYF,-,TRBV9,TRBJ2-4,-
TGTGCCAGCAGTCCCGGGACAGGGACGGTGGAGCAGTACTTC,CASSPGTGTVEQYF,TRBD1,TRBV6-4,TRBJ2-7,few
TGTGCCAGCAGCCTGAGCGGGGGCCAAGAGACCCAGTACTTC,CASSLSGGQETQYF,TRBD2,TRBV5-4,TRBJ2-5,-
TGTGCCAGCAGCAAGGAGGAATCTGGTACGCAGTATTTT,CASSKEESGTQYF,-,TRBV6-4,TRBJ2-3,-
TGTGCCAGTAGTTCTCGGACTGTGAACACTGAAGCTTTCTTT,CASSSRTVNTEAFF,-,TRBV19,TRBJ1-1,once
TGTGCCAGCAGCTTAGCAGGGTCGAACACCGGGGAGCTGTTTTTT,CASSLAGSNTGELFF,-,TRBV11-2,TRBJ2-2,-
TGTGCCAGCAGGTCCAGGAAAGGGGGCACAGATACGCAGTATTTT,CASRSRKGGTDTQYF,-,TRBV28,TRBJ2-3,-
TGCGCCAGCAGCTGGACAGGGGCCTACGAGCAGTACTTC,CASSWTGAYEQYF,TRBD1,TRBV5-1,TRBJ2-7,-
TGTGCCAGCAGCAGGACAGGATTTTCCTACGAGCAGTACTTC,CASSRTGFSYEQYF,TRBD1,TRBV7-2,TRBJ2-7,-
TGTGCCAGCTCAGACGGCTTGGAGAATGGTAACGAGCAGTACTTC,CASSDGLENGNEQYF,-,TRBV5-5,TRBJ2-7,-
TGTGCCAGCAGTCACAGGGAGCAGTTCTTC,CASSHREQFF,-,TRBV28,TRBJ2-1,-
TGCGCCAGCAGCTTTAATGCAGATACGCAGTATTTT,CASSFNADTQYF,-,TRBV5-1,TRBJ2-3,-
TGCGCCAGCAGCTTGGCCAGGGGCCCTAACTACGAGCAGTACTTC,CASSLARGPNYEQYF,-,TRBV5-1,TRBJ2-7,-
TGTGCCAGCTCACCAGGCGACCGGGACAATGAGCAGTTCTTC,CASSPGDRDNEQFF,-,TRBV18,TRBJ2-1,-
TGTGCCTGGGACCCCTGGCAGGGGGCTCTCACCTTC,CAWDPWQGALTF,TRBD1,TRBV30,TRBJ1-2,-
TGTGCCGGACAGACAGGGGCAGATACGCAGTATTTT,CAGQTGADTQYF,TRBD1,TRBV2,TRBJ2-3,-
TGTGCCAGCAGTTCCTCCGTCCTAGGCGCAGATACGCAGTATTTT,CASSSSVLGADTQYF,-,TRBV27,TRBJ2-3,-
TGTGCCAGCGGGGTAGGGGCCAGTGGGTATGGCTACACCTTC,CASGVGASGYGYTF,-,TRBV27,TRBJ1-2,-
TGCAGCGTTGACCTAGGATACAATGAGCAGTTCTTC,CSVDLGYNEQFF,-,TRBV29-1,TRBJ2-1,-
TGTGCCAGCAGTTTTTGGGACGGGGGAGGCGGTACCGGGGAGCTGTTTTTT,CASSFWDGGGGTGELFF,-,TRBV27,TRBJ2-2,-
TGTGCCAGCAGCGTAGCGGCGAGACCGGGACTAGGTGAAAAACTGTTTTTT,CASSVAARPGLGEKLFF,-,TRBV9,TRBJ1-4,-
TGCAGCGTTGAAGCGGGGGGGGCCATTTACAATGAGCAGTTCTTC,CSVEAGGAIYNEQFF,TRBD2,TRBV29-1,TRBJ2-1,few
TGTGCCAGCACCGGGGGATCCTACAATGAGCAGTTCTTC,CASTGGSYNEQFF,-,TRBV7-9,TRBJ2-1,-
TGTGCCAGCAGTTTCCGACAGGGATCCCGAGAGACCCAGTACTTC,CASSFRQGSRETQYF,TRBD1,TRBV27,TRBJ2-5,-
TGTGCCAGTAGCCCCACCGGGACAGCGAATGAAAAACTGTTTTTT,CASSPTGTANEKLFF,TRBD1,TRBV19,TRBJ1-4,-
TGTGCCAGCAGTTTGTTTTACAGGTCTGGGGAGCAGTACTTC,CASSLFYRSGEQYF,-,TRBV27,TRBJ2-7,-
TGCGCCAGCAGCTTGCAGGCCCCGGGAGTGGATACGCAGTATTTT,CASSLQAPGVDTQYF,-,TRBV5-1,TRBJ2-3,-
TGTGCCAGCAGCTTACTGACTGAAGCTTTCTTT,CASSLLTEAFF,-,TRBV7-9,TRBJ1-1,few
TGTGCCAGCGAGGGGGTTGGTGAAAAACTGTTTTTT,CASEGVGEKLFF,-,TRBV5-6,TRBJ1-4,few
TGTGCCAGCAGCTTGGGCAGGGGAAATGAGCAGTTCTTC,CASSLGRGNEQFF,-,TRBV5-6,TRBJ2-1,-
TGTGCCAGTAGTATTCTTGGGCAGGTAACGAACACCGGGGAGCTGTTTTTT,CASSILGQVTNTGELFF,-,TRBV19,TRBJ2-2,-
TGTGCCAGCAGTGGACTGGGACTAGCGGGAGGGGCCGGGGAGCTGTTTTTT,CASSGLGLAGGAGELFF,TRBD2,TRBV6-1,TRBJ2-2,once
TGTGCCAGCAGTGTGCGGCTAGCGGGAGGCGAGCGGTTCTTC,CASSVRLAGGERFF,TRBD2,TRBV6-5,TRBJ2-1,-
TGTTCCAGCAGCTTATCAACCGGGGAGCTGTTTTTT,CSSSLSTGELFF,-,TRBV7-9,TRBJ2-2,-
TGTGCCAGCTATCGACTAGCGGGAGGCTACAATGAGCAGTTCTTC,CASYRLAGGYNEQFF,TRBD2,TRBV27,TRBJ2-1,-
TGCAGCGTCAACCAGGGGGGTACAGATACGCAGTATTTT,CSVNQGGTDTQYF,-,TRBV29-1,TRBJ2-3,-
TGTGCCAGCAGGGTTAACCGGGACAGGCCCTTGTTGCCCCAGCATTTT,CASRVNRDRPLLPQHF,TRBD1,TRBV2,TRBJ1-5,-
TGTGCCAGCATTTTAGCGGGGGGGCCGTCCGAGCAGTACTTC,CASILAGGPSEQYF,TRBD2,TRBV6-6,TRBJ2-7,-
TGTGCCAGCAGTTACGGACTAGCGGGGGGGGGAAACATTCAGTACTTC,CASSYGLAGGGNIQYF,TRBD2,TRBV6-5,TRBJ2-4,-
TGCGCCAGCAGTGAGGGGGCTAGCGGGAGAGTAGATACGCAGTATTTT,CASSEGASGRVDTQYF,TRBD2,TRBV10-1,TRBJ2-3,-
TGTGCCAGCAGTCCGGGACAGGGGTTCTATGGCTACACCTTC,CASSPGQGFYGYTF,TRBD1,TRBV28,TRBJ1-2,-
TGCGCCAGCAGCCCCCTAGCGGGGGACATAGGCGAGCAGTACTTC,CASSPLAGDIGEQYF,TRBD2,TRBV5-1,TRBJ2-7,-
TGTGCCAGCAGCCCCCTCCCCCGGGACAGTTTAATAAACTATGGCTACACCTTC,CASSPLPRDSLINYGYTF,TRBD1,TRBV7-2,TRBJ1-2,once
TGTGCCAGCAGCTCGACAGGGGGGGGTGAAGCTTTCTTT,CASSSTGGGEAFF,TRBD1,TRBV7-9,TRBJ1-1,-
TGTGCCAGCAGCGCCGGCTCCCCAGGGGGCTGGGAAAAACTGTTTTTT,CASSAGSPGGWEKLFF,TRBD1,TRBV5-4,TRBJ1-4,-